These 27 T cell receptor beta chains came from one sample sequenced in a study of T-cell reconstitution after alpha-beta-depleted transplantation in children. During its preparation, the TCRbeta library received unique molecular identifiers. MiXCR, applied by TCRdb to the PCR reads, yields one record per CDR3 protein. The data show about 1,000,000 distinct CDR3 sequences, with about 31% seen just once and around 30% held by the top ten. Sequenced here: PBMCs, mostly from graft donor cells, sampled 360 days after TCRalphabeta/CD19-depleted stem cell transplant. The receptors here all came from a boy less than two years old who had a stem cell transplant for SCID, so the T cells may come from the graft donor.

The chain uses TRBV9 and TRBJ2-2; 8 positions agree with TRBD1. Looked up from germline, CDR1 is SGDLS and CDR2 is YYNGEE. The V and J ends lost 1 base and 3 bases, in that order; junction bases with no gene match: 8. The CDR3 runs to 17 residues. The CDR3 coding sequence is TGTGCCAGCAGCGTAACCGCGGGACAGGTAGACACCGGGGAGCTGTTTTTT. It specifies CASSVTAGQVDTGELFF.

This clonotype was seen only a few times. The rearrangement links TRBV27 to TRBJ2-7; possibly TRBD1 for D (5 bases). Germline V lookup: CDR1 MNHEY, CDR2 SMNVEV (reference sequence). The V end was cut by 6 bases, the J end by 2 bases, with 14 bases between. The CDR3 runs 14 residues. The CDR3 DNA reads TGTGCCAGCAGGGAAACAGGTCCCCCCTACGAGCAGTACTTC. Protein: CASRETGPPYEQYF.

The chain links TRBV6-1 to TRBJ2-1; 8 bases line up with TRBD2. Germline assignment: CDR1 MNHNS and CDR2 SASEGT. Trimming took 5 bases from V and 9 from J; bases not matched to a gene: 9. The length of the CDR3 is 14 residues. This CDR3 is CASSPPGGGSEQFF. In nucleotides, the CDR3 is TGTGCCAGCAGTCCCCCGGGAGGGGGGAGTGAGCAGTTCTTC.

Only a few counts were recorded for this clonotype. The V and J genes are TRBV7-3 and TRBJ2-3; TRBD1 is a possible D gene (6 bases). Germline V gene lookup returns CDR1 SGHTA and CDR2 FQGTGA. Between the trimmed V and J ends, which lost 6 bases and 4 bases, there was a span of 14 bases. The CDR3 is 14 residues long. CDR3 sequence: CASSTGSLSDTQYF. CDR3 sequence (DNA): TGTGCCAGCAGTACAGGGTCATTATCAGATACGCAGTATTTT.

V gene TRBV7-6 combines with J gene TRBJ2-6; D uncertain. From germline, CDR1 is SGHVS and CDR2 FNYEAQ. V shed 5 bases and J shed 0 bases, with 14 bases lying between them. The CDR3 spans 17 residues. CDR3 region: CASSVRHPPSGANVLTF. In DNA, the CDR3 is TGTGCCAGCAGCGTCCGGCATCCCCCCTCTGGGGCCAACGTCCTGACTTTC.

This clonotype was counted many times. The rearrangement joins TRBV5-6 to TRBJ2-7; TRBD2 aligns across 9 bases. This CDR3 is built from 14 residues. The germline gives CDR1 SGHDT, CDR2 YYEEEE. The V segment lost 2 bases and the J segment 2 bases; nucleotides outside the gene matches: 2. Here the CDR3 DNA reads TGTGCCAGCAGCTTTAGCGGGGGAGCCTACGAGCAGTACTTC. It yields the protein CASSFSGGAYEQYF. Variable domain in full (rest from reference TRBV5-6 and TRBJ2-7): DAGVTQSPTHLIKTRGQQVTLRCSPKSGHDTVSWYQQALGQGPQFIFQYYEEEERQRGNFPDRFSGHQFPNYSSELNVNALLLGDSALYLCASSFSGGAYEQYFGPGTRLTVT.

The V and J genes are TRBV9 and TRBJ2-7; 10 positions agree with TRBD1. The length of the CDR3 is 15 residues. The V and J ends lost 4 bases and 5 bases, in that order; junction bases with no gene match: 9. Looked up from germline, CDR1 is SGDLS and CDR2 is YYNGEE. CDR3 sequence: CASSTAGTGVNEQYF. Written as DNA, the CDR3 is TGTGCCAGCAGCACCGCCGGGACAGGGGTAAACGAGCAGTACTTC.

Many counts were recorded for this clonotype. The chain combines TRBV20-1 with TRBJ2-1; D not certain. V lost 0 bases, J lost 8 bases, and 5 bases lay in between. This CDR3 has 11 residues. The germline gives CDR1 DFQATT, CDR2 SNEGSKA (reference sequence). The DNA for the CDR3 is TGCAGTGCTAGAGATCTCTATGAGCAGTTCTTC. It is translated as CSARDLYEQFF.

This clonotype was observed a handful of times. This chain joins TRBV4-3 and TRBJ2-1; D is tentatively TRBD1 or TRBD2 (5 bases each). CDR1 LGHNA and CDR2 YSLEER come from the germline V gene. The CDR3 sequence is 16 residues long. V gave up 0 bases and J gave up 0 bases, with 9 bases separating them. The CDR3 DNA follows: TGCGCCAGCAGCCAAGATCGGGGCAGCTCCTACAATGAGCAGTTCTTC. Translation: CASSQDRGSSYNEQFF.

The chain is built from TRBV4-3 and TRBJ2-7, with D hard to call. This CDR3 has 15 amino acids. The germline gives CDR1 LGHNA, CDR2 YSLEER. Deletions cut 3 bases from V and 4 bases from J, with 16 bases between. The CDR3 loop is CASSQESRSQYEQYF. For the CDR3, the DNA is TGCGCCAGCAGCCAGGAGTCCCGGTCTCAGTACGAGCAGTACTTC.

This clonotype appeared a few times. The CDR3 DNA reads TGTGCCAGCAGTTACACCTGGGGGGGAACAGATACGCAGTATTTT. Translating it yields CASSYTWGGTDTQYF. V is TRBV6-5 and J is TRBJ2-3; 7 nucleotides agree with TRBD2. Per the germline V gene, CDR1 is MNHEY and CDR2 is SVGAGI. Trimming took 2 bases from V and 3 from J; bases not matched to a gene: 5. The CDR3 has 15 amino acids.

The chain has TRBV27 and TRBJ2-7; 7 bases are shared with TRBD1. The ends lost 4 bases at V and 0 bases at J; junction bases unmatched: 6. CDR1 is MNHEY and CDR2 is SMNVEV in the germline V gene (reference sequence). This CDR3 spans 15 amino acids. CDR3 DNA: TGTGCCAGCAGTTCCTCAGGGGGTATCTCCTACGAGCAGTACTTC. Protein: CASSSSGGISYEQYF.

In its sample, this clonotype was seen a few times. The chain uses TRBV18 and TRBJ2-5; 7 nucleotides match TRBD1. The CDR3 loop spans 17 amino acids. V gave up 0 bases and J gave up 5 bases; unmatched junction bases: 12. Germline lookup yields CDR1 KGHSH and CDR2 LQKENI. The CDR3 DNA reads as TGTGCCAGCTCACCACCAACAGGGGCGCCCCCCTGGGAGACCCAGTACTTC. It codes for CASSPPTGAPPWETQYF. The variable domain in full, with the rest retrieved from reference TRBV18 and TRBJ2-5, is NAGVMQNPRHLVRRRGQEARLRCSPMKGHSHVYWYRQLPEEGLKFMVYLQKENIIDESGMPKERFSAEFPKEGPSILRIQQVVRGDSAAYFCASSPPTGAPPWETQYFGPGTRLLVL.

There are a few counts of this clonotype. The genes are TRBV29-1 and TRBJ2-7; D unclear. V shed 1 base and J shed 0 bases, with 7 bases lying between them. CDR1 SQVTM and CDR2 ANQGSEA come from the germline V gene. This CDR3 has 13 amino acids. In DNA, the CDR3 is TGCAGCGTTGAAGTTCGTCCCTCCTACGAGCAGTACTTC. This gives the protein CSVEVRPSYEQYF.

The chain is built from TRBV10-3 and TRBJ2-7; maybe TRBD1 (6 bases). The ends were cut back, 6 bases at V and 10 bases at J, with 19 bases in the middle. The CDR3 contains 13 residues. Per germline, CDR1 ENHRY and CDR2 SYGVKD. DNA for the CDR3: TGTGCCATCAGCCAAAAAACAGGGTACATCCAGTACTTC. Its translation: CAISQKTGYIQYF.

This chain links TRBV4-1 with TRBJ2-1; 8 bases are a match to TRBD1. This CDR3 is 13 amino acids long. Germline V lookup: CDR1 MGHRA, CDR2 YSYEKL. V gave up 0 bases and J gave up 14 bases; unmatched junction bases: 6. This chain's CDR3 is CASSQDKTGVKFF. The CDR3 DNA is TGCGCCAGCAGCCAAGACAAGACAGGGGTGAAGTTCTTC.

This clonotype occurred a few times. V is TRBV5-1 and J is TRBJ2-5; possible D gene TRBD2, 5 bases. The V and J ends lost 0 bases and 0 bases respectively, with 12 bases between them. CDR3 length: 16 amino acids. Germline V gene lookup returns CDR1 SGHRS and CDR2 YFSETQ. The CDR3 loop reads CASSLGPRGNQETQYF. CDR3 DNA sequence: TGCGCCAGCAGCTTGGGCCCACGGGGAAACCAAGAGACCCAGTACTTC.

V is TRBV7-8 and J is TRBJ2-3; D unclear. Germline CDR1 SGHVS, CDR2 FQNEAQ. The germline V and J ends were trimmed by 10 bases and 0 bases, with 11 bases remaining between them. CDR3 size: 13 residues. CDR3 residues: CATILQSTDTQYF. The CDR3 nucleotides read TGTGCCACGATTCTACAGAGCACAGATACGCAGTATTTT. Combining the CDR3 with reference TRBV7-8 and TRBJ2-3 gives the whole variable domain GAGVSQSPRYKVAKRGQDVALRCDPISGHVSLFWYQQALGQGPEFLTYFQNEAQLDKSGLPSDRFFAERPEGSVSTLKIQRTQQEDSAVYLCATILQSTDTQYFGPGTRLTVL.

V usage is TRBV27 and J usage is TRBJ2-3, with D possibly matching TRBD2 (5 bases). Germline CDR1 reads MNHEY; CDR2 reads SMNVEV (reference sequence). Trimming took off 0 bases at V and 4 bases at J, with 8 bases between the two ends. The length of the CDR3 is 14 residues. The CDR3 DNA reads TGTGCCAGCAGTTTATCAGAAGCGGCAGATACGCAGTATTTT. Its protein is CASSLSEAADTQYF.

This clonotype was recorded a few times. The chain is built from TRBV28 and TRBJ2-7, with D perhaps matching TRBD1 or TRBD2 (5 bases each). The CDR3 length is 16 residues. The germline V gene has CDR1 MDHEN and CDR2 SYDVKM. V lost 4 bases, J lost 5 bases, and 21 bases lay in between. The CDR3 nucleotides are TGTGCCAGCAGTTCCCCCGGGACCGCCATTGGGAACGAGCAGTACTTC. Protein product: CASSSPGTAIGNEQYF.

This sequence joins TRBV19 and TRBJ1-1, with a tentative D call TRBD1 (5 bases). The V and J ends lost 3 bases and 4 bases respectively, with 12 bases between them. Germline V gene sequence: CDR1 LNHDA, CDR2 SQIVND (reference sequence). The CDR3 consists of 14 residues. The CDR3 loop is CASSIPGRSTEAFF. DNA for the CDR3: TGTGCCAGTAGTATCCCGGGACGTTCCACTGAAGCTTTCTTT.

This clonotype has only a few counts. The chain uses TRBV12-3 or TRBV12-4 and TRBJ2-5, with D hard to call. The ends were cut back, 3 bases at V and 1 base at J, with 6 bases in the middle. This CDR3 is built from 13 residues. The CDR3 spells CASSLSFQETQYF. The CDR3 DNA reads TGTGCCAGCAGTTTGAGTTTCCAAGAGACCCAGTACTTC.

In DNA, the CDR3 is TGCGCCAGCAGCTTCGTTGGCGTTGAAGCTTTCTTT. Translated, it gives CASSFVGVEAFF. This sequence joins TRBV5-1 and TRBJ1-1; D unresolved. Germline V lookup: CDR1 SGHRS, CDR2 YFSETQ. V lost 2 bases and J 7 bases, leaving 9 bases between the germline ends. The CDR3 length is 12 residues. Drawing the rest from reference TRBV5-1 and TRBJ1-1, the complete variable domain is KAGVTQTPRYLIKTRGQQVTLSCSPISGHRSVSWYQQTPGQGLQFLFEYFSETQRNKGNFPGRFSGRQFSNSRSEMNVSTLELGDSALYLCASSFVGVEAFFGQGTRLTVV.

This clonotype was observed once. The CDR3 coding sequence is TGTGCCAGCTCACCAGGCGGGGGGGCCCCCTACGAGCAGTACTTC. This codes for CASSPGGGAPYEQYF. The chain is built from TRBV18 and TRBJ2-7; TRBD2 matches 9 bases. Germline-derived CDR1 and CDR2 are KGHSH and LQKENI. This CDR3 has 15 residues. Trimming took 2 bases from V and 2 from J; bases not matched to a gene: 4.

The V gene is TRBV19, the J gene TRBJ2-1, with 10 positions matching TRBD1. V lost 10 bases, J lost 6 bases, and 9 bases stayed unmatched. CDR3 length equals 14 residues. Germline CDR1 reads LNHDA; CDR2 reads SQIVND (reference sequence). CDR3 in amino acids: CATGGTGVLNEQFF. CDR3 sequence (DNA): TGTGCCACAGGGGGGACAGGGGTTCTCAATGAGCAGTTCTTC.

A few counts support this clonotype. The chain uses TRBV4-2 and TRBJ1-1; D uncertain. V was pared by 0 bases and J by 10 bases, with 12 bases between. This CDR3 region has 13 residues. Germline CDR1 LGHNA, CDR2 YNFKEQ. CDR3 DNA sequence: TGTGCCAGCAGCCAAGATATGAGGGAAGGAGCTTTCTTT. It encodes CASSQDMREGAFF.

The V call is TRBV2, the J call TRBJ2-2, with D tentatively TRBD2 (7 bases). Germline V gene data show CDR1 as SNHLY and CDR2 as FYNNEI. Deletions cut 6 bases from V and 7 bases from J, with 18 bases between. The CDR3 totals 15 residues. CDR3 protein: CASRLFGGPNGELFF. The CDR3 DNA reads TGTGCCAGCAGGTTGTTCGGGGGGCCGAACGGGGAGCTGTTTTTT.